The 7 T cell receptor beta chains presented below share a single source sample, sequenced in a study of T cell responses to AZD1222 COVID-19 vaccine. Produced via immunoSEQ multiplex PCR; TCRdb's table is partial and in-frame only. Among roughly 100,000 clones, about 90% were seen once, and the ten largest hold about a tenth. Material: peripheral blood, obtained 28 days after the second AZD1222 dose. The origin of the receptors is an adult who received the AZD1222 COVID-19 vaccine.

The CDR3: CASRKMRPGTGGLLEQYF. The CDR3 DNA is TGTGCCAGCAGAAAGATGAGGCCCGGGACAGGGGGCCTACTGGAACAGTACTTC. The chain has TRBV2 and TRBJ2-7; TRBD1 matches 12 bases. There are 18 residues in the CDR3. Trimming took 6 bases from V and 10 from J; bases not matched to a gene: 22. The germline CDR1 and CDR2 sequences are SNHLY and FYNNEI.

The CDR3 region is CASSLDPDSGSSDTQYF. The CDR3, as DNA: TGCGCCAGCAGCTTGGATCCGGATTCCGGATCGTCAGATACGCAGTATTTT. The chain couples TRBV5-1 to TRBJ2-3, with no clear D. The CDR3 spans 17 residues. Trimming shortened V by 0 bases and J by 4 bases, and 18 bases separated the two germline ends. The germline V gene has CDR1 SGHRS and CDR2 YFSETQ.

DNA of the CDR3: TGTGCCAGCAGCTTACACGGGGAAACCACAGATACGCAGTATTTT. Amino acid sequence: CASSLHGETTDTQYF. The rearrangement links TRBV7-3 to TRBJ2-3, with D tentatively TRBD2 (5 bases). The germline gives CDR1 SGHTA, CDR2 FQGTGA. The V end lost 2 bases, the J end lost 2 bases, and 11 bases lay between the germline ends. This CDR3 has 15 residues.

This clone was counted ten times or more. This chain links TRBV19 with TRBJ2-7; no reliable D call. Germline CDR1 and CDR2: LNHDA and SQIVND (reference sequence). Trimming shortened V by 5 bases and J by 7 bases, and 9 bases separated the two germline ends. This CDR3 has 11 residues. CDR3 region: CASSFKTEQYF. As DNA, the CDR3 is TGTGCCAGTAGTTTTAAAACTGAGCAGTACTTC.

This clone has just one count. V and J are TRBV27 and TRBJ1-1; D is unclear. Germline CDR1 is MNHEY and CDR2 is SMNVEV (reference sequence). The ends were cut back, 3 bases at V and 1 base at J, with 12 bases in the middle. The length of the CDR3 is 15 residues. The CDR3 region has the DNA TGTGCCAGCAGTTTTTATGAGCGCCCGAACACTGAAGCTTTCTTT. It yields the protein CASSFYERPNTEAFF.

As DNA, the CDR3 is TGTGCCAGCAGCTTATTCTCAGGTGGATACGAGCAGTACTTC. It codes for CASSLFSGGYEQYF. The chain employs TRBV7-2 and TRBJ2-7, with D unclear. Deletions cut 2 bases from V and 4 bases from J, with 12 bases between. The CDR3 totals 14 residues. Germline CDR1 and CDR2: SGHTA and FQGNSA.

This clone was seen a few times. The J gene is TRBJ2-3, the V gene TRBV10-3; TRBD2 agrees at 11 bases. This CDR3 is 15 amino acids long. Trimming at V came to 4 bases and at J to 0 bases, leaving 0 bases not matched to a gene. Germline V lookup: CDR1 ENHRY, CDR2 SYGVKD. CDR3 in DNA: TGTGCCATCAGTGGACTAGCGGGGAGCACAGATACGCAGTATTTT. Translated: CAISGLAGSTDTQYF.